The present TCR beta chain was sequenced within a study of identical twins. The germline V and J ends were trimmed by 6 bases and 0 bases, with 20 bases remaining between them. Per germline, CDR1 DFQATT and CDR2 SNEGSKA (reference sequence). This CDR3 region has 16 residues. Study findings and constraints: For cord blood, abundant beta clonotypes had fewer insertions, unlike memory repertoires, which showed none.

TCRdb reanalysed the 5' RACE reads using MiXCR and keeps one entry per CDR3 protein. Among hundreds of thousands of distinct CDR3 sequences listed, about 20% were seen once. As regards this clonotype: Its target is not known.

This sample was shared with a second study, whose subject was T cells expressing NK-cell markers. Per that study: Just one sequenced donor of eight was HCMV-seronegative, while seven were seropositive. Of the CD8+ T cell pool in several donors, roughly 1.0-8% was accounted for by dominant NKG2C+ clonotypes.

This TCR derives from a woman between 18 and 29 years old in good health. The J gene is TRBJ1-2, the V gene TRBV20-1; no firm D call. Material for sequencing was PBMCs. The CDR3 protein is CSASPVRTKANYGYTF. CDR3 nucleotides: TGCAGTGCCAGTCCCGTCCGGACCAAAGCTAACTATGGCTACACCTTC.